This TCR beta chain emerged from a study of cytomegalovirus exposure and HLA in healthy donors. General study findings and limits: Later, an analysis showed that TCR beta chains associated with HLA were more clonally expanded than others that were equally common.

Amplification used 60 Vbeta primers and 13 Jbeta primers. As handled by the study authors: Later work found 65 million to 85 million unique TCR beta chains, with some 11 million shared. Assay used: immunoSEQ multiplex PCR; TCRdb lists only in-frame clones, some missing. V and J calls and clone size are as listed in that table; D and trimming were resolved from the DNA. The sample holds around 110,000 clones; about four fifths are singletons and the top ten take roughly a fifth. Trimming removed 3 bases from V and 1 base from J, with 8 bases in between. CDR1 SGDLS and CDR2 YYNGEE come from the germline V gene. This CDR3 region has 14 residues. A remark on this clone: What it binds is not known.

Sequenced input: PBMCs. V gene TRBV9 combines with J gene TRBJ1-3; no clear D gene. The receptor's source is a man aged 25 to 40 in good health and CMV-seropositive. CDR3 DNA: TGTGCCAGCAGCGACTTCCTTTCTGGAAACACCATATATTTT. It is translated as CASSDFLSGNTIYF.